The source of this TCR beta chain is a study of a mutant IDH1 vaccine in newly diagnosed glioma. Time point noted: week 47, end of study. The vaccine gave 300 ug of a 20-mer mutant IDH1 peptide subcutaneously per dose. Profiling relied on immunoSEQ multiplex PCR, and the TCRdb table lists in-frame clones only, not all of them. The table includes around 100,000 clones, roughly 91% detected once. As concerns this clone: The antigen is not known.

The germline V and J ends were trimmed by 4 bases and 1 base, with 9 bases remaining between them. Germline CDR1 SGHRS, CDR2 YFSETQ. This CDR3 is built from 13 residues. V usage is TRBV5-1 and J usage is TRBJ2-7, with D possibly being TRBD1 (6 bases). This TCR was recovered from a woman between 45 and 65 years old with glioma. The specimen was PBMCs, collected from a glioma patient whose treatment included an IDH1 peptide vaccine. The CDR3 DNA is TGCGCCAGCAGCGACGGACAGTCCTACGAGCAGTACTTC. The encoded protein is CASSDGQSYEQYF.